This T cell receptor beta chain was captured by sequencing in a study of molecular identifiers for immune sequencing clone quantification. Generation of bulk TCR libraries relied on previously described methods and listed TCR primers. TCRdb reanalysed the PCR reads using MiXCR and keeps one entry per CDR3 protein. The repertoire holds some 590,000 distinct CDR3 sequences, with roughly 25% as singletons. At least ten counts were recorded for this clonotype. There are 15 residues in the CDR3. The germline gives CDR1 LGHNA, CDR2 YSLEER. Trimming left V 0 bases short and J 2 bases short, with 11 bases between.

The receptor comes from a human donor in good health. Some libraries in this study had Jurkat cell RNA spiked in. The sequencing input was naive CD8+ T cells from blood, with Jurkat cell RNA spiked in. Specified subset: FACS-sorted CD8+CD4-CCR7+CD45RA+ naive T cells. This chain uses TRBV4-3 with TRBJ2-7; D may be TRBD1 (5 bases). The CDR3 nucleotides read TGCGCCAGCAGCCAAGATGCTCAGGGTCCCTACGAGCAGTACTTC. Its translation is CASSQDAQGPYEQYF.